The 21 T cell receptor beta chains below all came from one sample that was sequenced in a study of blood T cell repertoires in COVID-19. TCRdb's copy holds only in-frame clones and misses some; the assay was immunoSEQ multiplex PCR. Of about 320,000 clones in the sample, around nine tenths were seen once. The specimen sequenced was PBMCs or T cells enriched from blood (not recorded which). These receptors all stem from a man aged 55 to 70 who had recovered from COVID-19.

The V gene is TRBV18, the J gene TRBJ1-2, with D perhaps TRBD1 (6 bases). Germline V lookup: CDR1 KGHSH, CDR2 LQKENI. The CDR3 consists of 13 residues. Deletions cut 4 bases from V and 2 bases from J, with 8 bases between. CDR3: CASSRQGNYGYTF. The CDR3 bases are TGTGCCAGCTCACGCCAGGGGAACTATGGCTACACCTTC.

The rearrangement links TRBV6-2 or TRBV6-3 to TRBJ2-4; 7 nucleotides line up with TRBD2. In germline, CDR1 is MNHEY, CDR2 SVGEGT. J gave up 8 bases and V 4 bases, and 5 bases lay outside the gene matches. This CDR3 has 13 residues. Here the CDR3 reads CASSFKRGDIQYF. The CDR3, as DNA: TGTGCCAGCAGTTTCAAGCGGGGTGACATTCAGTACTTC.

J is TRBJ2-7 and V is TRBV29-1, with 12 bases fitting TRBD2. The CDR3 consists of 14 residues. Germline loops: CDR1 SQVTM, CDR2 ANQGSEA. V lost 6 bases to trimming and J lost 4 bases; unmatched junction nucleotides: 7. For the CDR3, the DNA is TGCAGCGTAGCCCTAGCGGGAGGGCGTTACGAGCAGTACTTC. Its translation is CSVALAGGRYEQYF.

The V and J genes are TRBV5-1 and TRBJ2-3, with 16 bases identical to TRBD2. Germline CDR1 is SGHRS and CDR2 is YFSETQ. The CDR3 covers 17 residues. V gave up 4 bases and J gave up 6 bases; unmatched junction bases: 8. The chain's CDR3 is CASSPGTSGRAIDTQYF. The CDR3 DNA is TGCGCCAGCAGCCCTGGGACTAGCGGGAGGGCCATTGATACGCAGTATTTT. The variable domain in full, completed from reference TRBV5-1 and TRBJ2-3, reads KAGVTQTPRYLIKTRGQQVTLSCSPISGHRSVSWYQQTPGQGLQFLFEYFSETQRNKGNFPGRFSGRQFSNSRSEMNVSTLELGDSALYLCASSPGTSGRAIDTQYFGPGTRLTVL.

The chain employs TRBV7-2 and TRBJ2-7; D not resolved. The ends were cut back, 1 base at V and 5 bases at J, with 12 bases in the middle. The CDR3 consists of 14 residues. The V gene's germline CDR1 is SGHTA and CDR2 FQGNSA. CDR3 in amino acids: CASSLGQATDEQYF. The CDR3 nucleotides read TGTGCCAGCAGCTTAGGGCAGGCGACGGACGAGCAGTACTTC.

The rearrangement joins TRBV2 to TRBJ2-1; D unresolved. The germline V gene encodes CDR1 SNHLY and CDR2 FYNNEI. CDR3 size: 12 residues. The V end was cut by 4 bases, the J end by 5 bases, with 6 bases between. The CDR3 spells CASSGRNNEQFF. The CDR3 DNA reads TGTGCCAGCAGTGGGCGGAACAATGAGCAGTTCTTC.

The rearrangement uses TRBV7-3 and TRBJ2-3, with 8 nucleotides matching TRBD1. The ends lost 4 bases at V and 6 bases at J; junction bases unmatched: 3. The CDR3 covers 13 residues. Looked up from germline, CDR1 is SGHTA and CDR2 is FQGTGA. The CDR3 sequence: CASSYGQGDTQYF. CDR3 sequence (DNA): TGTGCCAGCAGCTACGGACAGGGTGATACGCAGTATTTT.

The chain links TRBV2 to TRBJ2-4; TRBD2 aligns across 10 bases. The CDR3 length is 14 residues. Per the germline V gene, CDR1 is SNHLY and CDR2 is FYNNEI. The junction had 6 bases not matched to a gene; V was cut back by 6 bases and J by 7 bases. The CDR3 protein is CASSSSGSGNIQYF. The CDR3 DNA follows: TGTGCCAGCAGCTCTAGCGGGAGTGGGAACATTCAGTACTTC.

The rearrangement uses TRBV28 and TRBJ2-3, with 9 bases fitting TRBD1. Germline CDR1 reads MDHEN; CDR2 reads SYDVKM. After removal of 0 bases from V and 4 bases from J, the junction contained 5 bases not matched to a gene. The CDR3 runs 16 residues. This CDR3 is CASSLWGQGGADTQYF. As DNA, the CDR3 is TGTGCCAGCAGTTTATGGGGACAGGGTGGGGCAGATACGCAGTATTTT.

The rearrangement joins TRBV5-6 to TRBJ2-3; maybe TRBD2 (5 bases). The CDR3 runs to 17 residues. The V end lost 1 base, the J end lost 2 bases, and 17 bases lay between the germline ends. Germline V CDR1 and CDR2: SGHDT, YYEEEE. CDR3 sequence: CASSLSRDGGYTDTQYF. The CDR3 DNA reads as TGTGCCAGCAGCTTGTCTCGGGATGGCGGTTACACAGATACGCAGTATTTT.

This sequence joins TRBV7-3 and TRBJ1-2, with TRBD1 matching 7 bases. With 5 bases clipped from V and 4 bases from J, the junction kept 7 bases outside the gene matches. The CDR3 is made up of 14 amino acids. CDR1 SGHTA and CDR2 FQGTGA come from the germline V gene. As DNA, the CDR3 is TGTGCCAGCAGCCCGGGGGACAGACCCTATGGCTACACCTTC. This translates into CASSPGDRPYGYTF.

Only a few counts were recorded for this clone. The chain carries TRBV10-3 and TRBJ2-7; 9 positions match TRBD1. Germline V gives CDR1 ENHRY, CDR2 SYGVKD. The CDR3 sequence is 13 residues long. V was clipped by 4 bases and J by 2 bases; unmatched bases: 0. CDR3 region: CAISGQGAYEQYF. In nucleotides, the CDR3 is TGTGCCATCAGTGGACAGGGGGCCTACGAGCAGTACTTC.

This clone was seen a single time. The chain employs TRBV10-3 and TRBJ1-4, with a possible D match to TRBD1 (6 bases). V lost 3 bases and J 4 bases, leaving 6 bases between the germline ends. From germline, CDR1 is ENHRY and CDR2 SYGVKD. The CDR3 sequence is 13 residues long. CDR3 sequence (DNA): TGTGCCATCAGTGACAGGGGTAATGAAAAACTGTTTTTT. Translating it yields CAISDRGNEKLFF.

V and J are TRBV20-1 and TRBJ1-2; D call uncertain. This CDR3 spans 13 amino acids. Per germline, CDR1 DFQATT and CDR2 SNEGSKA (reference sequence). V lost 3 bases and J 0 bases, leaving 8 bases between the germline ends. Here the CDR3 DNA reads TGCAGTGCTAGTTATGTAGCTAACTATGGCTACACCTTC. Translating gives CSASYVANYGYTF.

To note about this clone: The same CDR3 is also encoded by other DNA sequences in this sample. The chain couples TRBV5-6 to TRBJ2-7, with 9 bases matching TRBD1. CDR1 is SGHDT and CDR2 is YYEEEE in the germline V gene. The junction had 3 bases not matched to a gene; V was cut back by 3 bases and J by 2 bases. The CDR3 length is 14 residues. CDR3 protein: CASSWGTGTYEQYF. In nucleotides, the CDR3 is TGTGCCAGCAGCTGGGGGACAGGGACCTACGAGCAGTACTTC.

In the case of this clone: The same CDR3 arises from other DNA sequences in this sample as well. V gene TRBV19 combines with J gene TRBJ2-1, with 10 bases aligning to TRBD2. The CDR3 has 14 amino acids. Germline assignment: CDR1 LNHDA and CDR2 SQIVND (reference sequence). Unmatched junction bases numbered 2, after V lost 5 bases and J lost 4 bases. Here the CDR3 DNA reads TGTGCCAGTAGTCGGACTAGCGGATACAATGAGCAGTTCTTC. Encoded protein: CASSRTSGYNEQFF.

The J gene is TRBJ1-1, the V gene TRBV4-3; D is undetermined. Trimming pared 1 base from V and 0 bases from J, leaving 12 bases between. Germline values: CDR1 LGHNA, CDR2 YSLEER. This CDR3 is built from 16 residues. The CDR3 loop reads CASSQGFTDMNTEAFF. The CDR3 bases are TGCGCCAGCAGCCAAGGGTTTACAGACATGAACACTGAAGCTTTCTTT.

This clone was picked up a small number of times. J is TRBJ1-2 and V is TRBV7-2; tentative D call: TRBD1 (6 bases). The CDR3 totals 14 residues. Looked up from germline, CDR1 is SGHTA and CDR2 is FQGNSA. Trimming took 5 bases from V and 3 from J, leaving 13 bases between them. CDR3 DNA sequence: TGTGCCAGCAGCAAACAGGGTTCGGACTATGGCTACACCTTC. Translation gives CASSKQGSDYGYTF.

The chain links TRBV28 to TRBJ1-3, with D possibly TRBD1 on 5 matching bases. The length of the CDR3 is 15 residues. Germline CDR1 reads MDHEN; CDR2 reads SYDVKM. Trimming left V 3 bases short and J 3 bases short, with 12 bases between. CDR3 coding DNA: TGTGCCAGCAGTTTTCAAGACAGCCATGGAAACACCATATATTTT. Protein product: CASSFQDSHGNTIYF.

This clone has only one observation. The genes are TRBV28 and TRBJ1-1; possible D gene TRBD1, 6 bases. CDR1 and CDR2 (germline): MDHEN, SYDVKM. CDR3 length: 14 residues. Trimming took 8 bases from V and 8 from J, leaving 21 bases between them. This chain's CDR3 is CASSISYRDNEAFF. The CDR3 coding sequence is TGTGCCAGCTCAATCTCCTACCGGGACAACGAAGCTTTCTTT.

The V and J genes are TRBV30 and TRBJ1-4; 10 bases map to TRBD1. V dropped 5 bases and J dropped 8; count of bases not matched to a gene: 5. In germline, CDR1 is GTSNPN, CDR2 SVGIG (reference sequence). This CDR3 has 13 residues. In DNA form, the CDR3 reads TGTGCCTGGGCGGGACAGGGGAACGAAAAACTGTTTTTT. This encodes CAWAGQGNEKLFF.